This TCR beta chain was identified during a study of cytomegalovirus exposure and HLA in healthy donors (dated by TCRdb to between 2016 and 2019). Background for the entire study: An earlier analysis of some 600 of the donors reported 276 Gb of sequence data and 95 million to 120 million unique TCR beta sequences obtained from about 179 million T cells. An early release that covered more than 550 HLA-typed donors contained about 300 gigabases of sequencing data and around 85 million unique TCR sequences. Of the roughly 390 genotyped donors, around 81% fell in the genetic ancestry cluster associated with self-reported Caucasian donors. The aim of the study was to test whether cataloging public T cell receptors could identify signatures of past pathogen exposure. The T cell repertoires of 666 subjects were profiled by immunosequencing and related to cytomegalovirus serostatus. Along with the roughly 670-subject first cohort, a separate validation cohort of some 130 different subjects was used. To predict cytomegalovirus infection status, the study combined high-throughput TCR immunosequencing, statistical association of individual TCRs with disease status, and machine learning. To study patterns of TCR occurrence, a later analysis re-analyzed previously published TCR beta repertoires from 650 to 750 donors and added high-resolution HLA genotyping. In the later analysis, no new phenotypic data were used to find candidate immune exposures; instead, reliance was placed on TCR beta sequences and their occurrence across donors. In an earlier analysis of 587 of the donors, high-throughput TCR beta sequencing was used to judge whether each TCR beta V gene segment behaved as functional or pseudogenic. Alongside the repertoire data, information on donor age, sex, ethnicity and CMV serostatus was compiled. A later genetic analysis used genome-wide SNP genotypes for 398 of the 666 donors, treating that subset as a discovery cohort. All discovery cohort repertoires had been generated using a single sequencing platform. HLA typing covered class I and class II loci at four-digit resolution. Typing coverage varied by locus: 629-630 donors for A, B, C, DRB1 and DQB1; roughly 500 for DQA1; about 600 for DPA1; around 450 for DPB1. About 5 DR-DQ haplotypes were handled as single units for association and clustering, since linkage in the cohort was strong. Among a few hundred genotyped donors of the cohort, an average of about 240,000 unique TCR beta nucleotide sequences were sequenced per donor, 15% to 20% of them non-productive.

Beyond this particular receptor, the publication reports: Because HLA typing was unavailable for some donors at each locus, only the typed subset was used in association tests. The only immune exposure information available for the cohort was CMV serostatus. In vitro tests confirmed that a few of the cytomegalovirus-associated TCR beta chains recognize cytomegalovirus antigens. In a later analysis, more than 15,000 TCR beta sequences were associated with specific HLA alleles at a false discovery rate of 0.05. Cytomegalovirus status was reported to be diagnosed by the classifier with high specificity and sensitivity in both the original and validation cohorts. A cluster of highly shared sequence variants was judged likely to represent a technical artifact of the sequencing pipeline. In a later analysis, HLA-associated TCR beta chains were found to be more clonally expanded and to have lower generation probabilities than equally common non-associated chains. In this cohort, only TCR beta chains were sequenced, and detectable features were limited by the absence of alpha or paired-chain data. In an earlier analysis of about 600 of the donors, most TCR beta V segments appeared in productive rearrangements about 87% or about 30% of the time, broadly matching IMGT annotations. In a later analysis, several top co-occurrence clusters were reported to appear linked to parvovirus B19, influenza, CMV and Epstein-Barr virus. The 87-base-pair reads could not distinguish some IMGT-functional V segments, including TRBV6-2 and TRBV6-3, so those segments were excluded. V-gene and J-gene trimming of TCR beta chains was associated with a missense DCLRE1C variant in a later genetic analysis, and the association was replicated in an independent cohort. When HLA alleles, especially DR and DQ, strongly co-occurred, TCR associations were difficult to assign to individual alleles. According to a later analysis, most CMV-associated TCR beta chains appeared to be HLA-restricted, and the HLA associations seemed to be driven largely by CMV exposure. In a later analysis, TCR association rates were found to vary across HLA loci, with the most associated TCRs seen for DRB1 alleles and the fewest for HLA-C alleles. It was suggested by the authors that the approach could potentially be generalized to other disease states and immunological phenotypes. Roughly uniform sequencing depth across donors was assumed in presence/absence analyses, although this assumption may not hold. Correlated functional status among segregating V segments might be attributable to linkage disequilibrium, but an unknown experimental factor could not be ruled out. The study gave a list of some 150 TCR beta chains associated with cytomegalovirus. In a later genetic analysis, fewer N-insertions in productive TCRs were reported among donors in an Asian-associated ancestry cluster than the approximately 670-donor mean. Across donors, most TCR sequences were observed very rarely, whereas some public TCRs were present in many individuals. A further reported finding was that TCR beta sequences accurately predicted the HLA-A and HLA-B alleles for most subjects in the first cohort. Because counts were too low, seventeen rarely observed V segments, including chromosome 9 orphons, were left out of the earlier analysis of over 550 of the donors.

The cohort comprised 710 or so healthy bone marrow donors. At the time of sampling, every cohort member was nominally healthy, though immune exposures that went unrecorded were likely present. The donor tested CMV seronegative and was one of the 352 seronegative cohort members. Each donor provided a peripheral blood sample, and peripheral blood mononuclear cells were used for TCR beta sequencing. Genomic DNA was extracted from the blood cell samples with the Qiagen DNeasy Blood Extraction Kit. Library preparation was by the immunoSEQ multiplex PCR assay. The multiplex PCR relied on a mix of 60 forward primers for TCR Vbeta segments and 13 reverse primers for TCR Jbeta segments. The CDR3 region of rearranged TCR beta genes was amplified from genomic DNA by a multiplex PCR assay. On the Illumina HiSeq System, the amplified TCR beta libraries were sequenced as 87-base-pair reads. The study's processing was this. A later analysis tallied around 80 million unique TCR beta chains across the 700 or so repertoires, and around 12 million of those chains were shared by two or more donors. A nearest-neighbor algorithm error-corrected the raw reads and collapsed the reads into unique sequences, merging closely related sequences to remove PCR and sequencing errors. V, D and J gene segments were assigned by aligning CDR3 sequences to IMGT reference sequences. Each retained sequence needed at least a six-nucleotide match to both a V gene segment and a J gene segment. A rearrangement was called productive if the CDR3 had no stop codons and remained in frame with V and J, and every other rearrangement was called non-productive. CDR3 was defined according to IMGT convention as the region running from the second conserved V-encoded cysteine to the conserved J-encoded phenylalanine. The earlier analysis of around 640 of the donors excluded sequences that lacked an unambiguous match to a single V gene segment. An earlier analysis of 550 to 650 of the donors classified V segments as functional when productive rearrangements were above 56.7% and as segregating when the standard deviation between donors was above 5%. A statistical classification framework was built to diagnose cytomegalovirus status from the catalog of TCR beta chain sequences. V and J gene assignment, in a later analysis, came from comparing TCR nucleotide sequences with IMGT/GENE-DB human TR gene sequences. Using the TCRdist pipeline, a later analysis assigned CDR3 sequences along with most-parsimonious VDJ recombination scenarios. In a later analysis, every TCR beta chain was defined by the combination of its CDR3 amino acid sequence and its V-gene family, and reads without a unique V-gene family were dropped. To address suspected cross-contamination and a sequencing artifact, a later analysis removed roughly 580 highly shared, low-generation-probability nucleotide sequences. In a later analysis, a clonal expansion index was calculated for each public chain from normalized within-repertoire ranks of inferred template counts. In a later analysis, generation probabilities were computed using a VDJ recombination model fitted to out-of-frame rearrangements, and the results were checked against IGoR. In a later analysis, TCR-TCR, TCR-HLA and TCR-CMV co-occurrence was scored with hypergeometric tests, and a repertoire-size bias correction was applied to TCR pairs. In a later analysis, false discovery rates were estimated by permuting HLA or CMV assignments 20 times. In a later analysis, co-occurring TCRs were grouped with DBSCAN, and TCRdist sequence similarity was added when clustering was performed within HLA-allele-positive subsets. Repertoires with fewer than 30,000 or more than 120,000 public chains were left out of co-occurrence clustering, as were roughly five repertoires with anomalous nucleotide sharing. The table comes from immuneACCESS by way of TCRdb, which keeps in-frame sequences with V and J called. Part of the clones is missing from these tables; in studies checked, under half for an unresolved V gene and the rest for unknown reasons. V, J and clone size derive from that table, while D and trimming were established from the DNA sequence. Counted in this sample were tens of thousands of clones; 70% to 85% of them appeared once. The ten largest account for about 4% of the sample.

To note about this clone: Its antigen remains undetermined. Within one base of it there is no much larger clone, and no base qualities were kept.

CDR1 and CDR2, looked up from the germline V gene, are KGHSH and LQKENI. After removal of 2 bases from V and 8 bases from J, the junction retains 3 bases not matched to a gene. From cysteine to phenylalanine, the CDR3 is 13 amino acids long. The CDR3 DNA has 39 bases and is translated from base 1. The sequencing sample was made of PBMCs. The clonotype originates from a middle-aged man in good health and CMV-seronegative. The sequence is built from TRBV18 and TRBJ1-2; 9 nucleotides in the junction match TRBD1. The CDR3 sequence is CASSPDGTGGYTF. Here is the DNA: TGTGCCAGCTCACCAGACGGGACAGGGGGCTACACCTTC.